A single sample is the source of the 30 T cell receptor beta chains below, sequenced in a study of T-cell reconstitution after alpha-beta-depleted transplantation in children. Unique molecular identifiers were incorporated when the TCRbeta library was constructed. TCRdb redid the calling of the PCR reads with MiXCR, one entry per CDR3 protein. This sample has 250,000 to 300,000 distinct CDR3 sequences, with around 10% found just once. The material sequenced was peripheral blood, taken 180 days after TCRalphabeta/CD19-depleted stem cell transplant. The receptor source for this set is a male patient aged 2-15 years who had a stem cell transplant for chronic granulomatous disease, so the T cells may come from the graft donor.

This clonotype is a singleton in its sample. Its ends do not fully match the called genes, so a read error is possible. The rearrangement joins TRBV5-1 to TRBJ2-3; TRBD2 matches 8 bases. The germline V gene has CDR1 SGHRS and CDR2 YFSETQ. This CDR3 is built from 16 residues. CDR3 coding DNA: TGCGCCAGCAGCGCCCTTACTAGCGGAGGCACAGATACGCGGTATTTT. Protein product: CASSALTSGGTDTRYF.

This clonotype has ten or more counts. For the CDR3, the DNA is TGTGCCAGCAGCTCCAGCGGGAGCGGACTCTATGAGCAGTTCTTC. Encoded protein: CASSSSGSGLYEQFF. J is TRBJ2-1 and V is TRBV7-3; 8 bases agree with TRBD2. V dropped 4 bases and J dropped 8; count of bases not matched to a gene: 10. The germline V gene has CDR1 SGHTA and CDR2 FQGTGA. The CDR3 loop spans 15 amino acids.

This clonotype was observed many times. The chain employs TRBV11-2 and TRBJ2-5, with D maybe TRBD2 (6 bases). V was clipped by 5 bases and J by 3 bases, with 7 bases between them. Germline-derived CDR1 and CDR2 are SGHAT and FQNNGV. The CDR3 length is 12 residues. For the CDR3, the DNA is TGTGCCAGCAGCCGGGGGAAAGAGACCCAGTACTTC. Protein sequence: CASSRGKETQYF.

This clonotype occurred many times. The V call is TRBV20-1, the J call TRBJ2-3, with 12 bases that match TRBD2. The length of the CDR3 is 12 residues. The V segment lost 1 base and the J segment 14 bases; nucleotides outside the gene matches: 4. Germline CDR1 reads DFQATT; CDR2 reads SNEGSKA (reference sequence). DNA of the CDR3: TGCAGTGCTAGAGTCTGGACTAGCGGGATGTATTTT. The encoded protein is CSARVWTSGMYF.

This clonotype was recorded at least ten times. The chain joins TRBV5-1 to TRBJ2-5, with D possibly TRBD1 on 6 matching bases. Between the trimmed V and J ends, which lost 5 bases and 3 bases, there was a span of 20 bases. The germline V gene encodes CDR1 SGHRS and CDR2 YFSETQ. This CDR3 spans 16 amino acids. CDR3 sequence: CASRSKQGRSKETQYF. In DNA form, the CDR3 reads TGCGCCAGCAGAAGTAAACAGGGACGGAGTAAAGAGACCCAGTACTTC.

This clonotype was recorded many times. The chain carries TRBV5-1 and TRBJ2-3, with 9 positions matching TRBD1. J was trimmed by 3 bases and V by 7 bases; bases with no gene match: 6. This CDR3 region has 14 residues. Germline CDR1 reads SGHRS; CDR2 reads YFSETQ. The CDR3 region is CASRDRGNTDTQYF. The CDR3 nucleotides are TGCGCCAGCCGAGACAGGGGGAATACAGATACGCAGTATTTT.

The table lists this clonotype with many counts. The chain couples TRBV19 to TRBJ2-7; D is uncertain. This CDR3 is 13 amino acids long. The V gene lost 6 bases and the J gene lost 4 bases, with 13 bases spanning the gap. CDR1 is LNHDA and CDR2 is SQIVND in the germline V gene (reference sequence). The CDR3 region has the DNA TGTGCCAGTAGCCCCAGAGCAGCGTACGAGCAGTACTTC. Its translation: CASSPRAAYEQYF.

This clonotype has at least ten counts. The chain joins TRBV28 to TRBJ1-2; D not certain. The CDR3 covers 15 residues. The ends were cut back, 3 bases at V and 3 bases at J, with 14 bases in the middle. From germline, CDR1 is MDHEN and CDR2 SYDVKM. This CDR3 reads CASSFPRQTHYGYTF. The CDR3 region has the DNA TGTGCCAGCAGTTTCCCAAGGCAAACTCACTATGGCTACACCTTC.

The DNA for the CDR3 is TGCAGTGCTAGGTCCCACTACAATGAGCAGTTCTTC. Translating it yields CSARSHYNEQFF. The chain is built from TRBV20-1 and TRBJ2-1; D call uncertain. The germline CDR1 and CDR2 sequences are DFQATT and SNEGSKA (reference sequence). This CDR3 region has 12 residues. Trimming cost V 3 bases and J 3 bases, with 6 bases left between them.

This clonotype occurred many times. V and J are TRBV6-4 and TRBJ2-1; D perhaps matches TRBD1 (6 bases). The CDR3 consists of 15 residues. V lost 0 bases and J 9 bases, leaving 15 bases between the germline ends. Germline V gene lookup returns CDR1 MRHNA and CDR2 SNTAGT. This CDR3 reads CASSDSPRGSREQFF. As DNA, the CDR3 is TGTGCCAGCAGTGACTCCCCCAGGGGTTCCCGTGAGCAGTTCTTC.

This clonotype was seen many times. This rearrangement joins TRBV12-3 or TRBV12-4 to TRBJ1-5; 8 bases line up with TRBD1. CDR3 size: 16 residues. After removal of 3 bases from V and 2 bases from J, the junction contained 6 bases not matched to a gene. The CDR3 nucleotides are TGTGCCAGCAGTTTTGGCCAGGGGGCGGGCAATCAGCCCCAGCATTTT. Its protein is CASSFGQGAGNQPQHF.

At least ten counts were recorded for this clonotype. The V and J genes are TRBV11-3 and TRBJ2-1; D might be TRBD2 (5 bases). Germline CDR1 is SGHNT and CDR2 is YENEEA. V shed 6 bases and J shed 7 bases, with 13 bases lying between them. The CDR3 has 13 amino acids. CDR3 amino acids: CASSPGGSNEQFF. Here the CDR3 DNA reads TGTGCCAGCAGTCCCGGCGGGTCGAATGAGCAGTTCTTC.

This clonotype has at least ten counts. The gene calls are TRBV10-3 and TRBJ2-5; D remains ambiguous. The V gene's germline CDR1 is ENHRY and CDR2 SYGVKD. V was trimmed by 8 bases and J by 10 bases, leaving 23 bases between them. The CDR3 contains 14 residues. The CDR3 is CAIGTGPAQNGQYF. Here the CDR3 DNA reads TGTGCCATCGGAACGGGCCCTGCTCAGAACGGCCAGTACTTC.

This clonotype has at least ten counts. J is TRBJ2-1 and V is TRBV6-1; D is undetermined. There are 15 residues in the CDR3. The V end was cut by 6 bases, the J end by 5 bases, with 17 bases between. CDR1 is MNHNS, CDR2 SASEGT, per germline. CDR3 region: CASSKKFWVNNEQFF. CDR3 sequence (DNA): TGTGCCAGCAGCAAAAAGTTTTGGGTTAACAATGAGCAGTTCTTC.

This clonotype was seen ten or more times. V gene TRBV28 combines with J gene TRBJ2-3; D may be TRBD2 (6 bases). The germline CDR1 and CDR2 sequences are MDHEN and SYDVKM. The CDR3 extends over 13 amino acids. V dropped 3 bases and J dropped 6 bases, with 10 bases sitting between them. The CDR3 loop is CASSLEGLDTQYF. DNA of the CDR3: TGTGCCAGCAGTTTGGAGGGGCTGGATACGCAGTATTTT.

This clonotype occurred many times. The genes are TRBV4-2 and TRBJ2-4; possible D gene TRBD1, 5 bases. Per germline, CDR1 LGHNA and CDR2 YNFKEQ. This CDR3 spans 17 amino acids. V was pared by 6 bases and J by 1 base, with 19 bases between. For the CDR3, the DNA is TGTGCCAGCAGAGAGATAGCTGACAGTACCGCCAAAAACATTCAGTACTTC. Translating it yields CASREIADSTAKNIQYF.

This clonotype was picked up many times. This rearrangement joins TRBV9 to TRBJ2-7, with 7 bases fitting TRBD2. CDR1 is SGDLS and CDR2 is YYNGEE in the germline V gene. This CDR3 is 16 amino acids long. The V segment lost 0 bases and the J segment 2 bases; nucleotides outside the gene matches: 8. CDR3 coding DNA: TGTGCCAGCAGCGTAGGAGCGCGGGGGAGTACCTACGAGCAGTACTTC. Its protein product is CASSVGARGSTYEQYF.

Ten or more counts support this clonotype. V and J are TRBV9 and TRBJ2-1; D perhaps matches TRBD2 (5 bases). The germline V gene encodes CDR1 SGDLS and CDR2 YYNGEE. V dropped 4 bases and J dropped 3 bases, with 11 bases sitting between them. The CDR3 covers 14 residues. The CDR3 loop reads CASSLGRDYNEQFF. In DNA form, the CDR3 reads TGTGCCAGCAGCCTAGGTCGGGACTACAATGAGCAGTTCTTC.

This clonotype was counted ten times or more. The chain uses TRBV20-1 and TRBJ2-1, with 10 positions matching TRBD2. The germline V gene has CDR1 DFQATT and CDR2 SNEGSKA (reference sequence). The CDR3 has 15 amino acids. After removal of 2 bases from V and 1 base from J, the junction contained 2 bases not matched to a gene. DNA of the CDR3: TGCAGTGCTAGACCGACTAGCGGGTCCTACAATGAGCAGTTCTTC. This codes for CSARPTSGSYNEQFF.

For this clonotype: At one end the junction does not follow the germline gene, possibly because of a read error. The chain's CDR3 is CASSRPGGQGNETLFF. The CDR3 DNA is TGTGCCAGCAGCCGCCCGGGTGGGCAGGGGAACGAAACACTGTTTTTT. The V and J genes are TRBV4-2 and TRBJ1-4; D perhaps matches TRBD1 (6 bases). The CDR3 extends over 16 amino acids. In germline, CDR1 is LGHNA, CDR2 YNFKEQ.

This clonotype was seen at least ten times. The chain has TRBV7-9 and TRBJ2-1, with 7 bases identical to TRBD2. CDR1 SEHNR and CDR2 FQNEAQ come from the germline V gene (reference sequence). V shed 0 bases and J 7 bases; nucleotides not matched to a gene: 3. CDR3 size: 14 residues. CDR3 sequence (DNA): TGTGCCAGCAGCTTAGCCGGGACTACGAATGAGCAGTTCTTC. Encoded protein: CASSLAGTTNEQFF. Based on the CDR3 plus reference TRBV7-9 and TRBJ2-1, the full variable domain is DTGVSQNPRHKITKRGQNVTFRCDPISEHNRLYWYRQTLGQGPEFLTYFQNEAQLEKSRLLSDRFSAERPKGSFSTLEIQRTEQGDSAMYLCASSLAGTTNEQFFGPGTRLTVL.

In its sample, this clonotype was seen many times. The chain links TRBV29-1 to TRBJ2-3; 7 bases are a match to TRBD1. The trim removed 6 bases at V and 3 bases at J, leaving 9 bases unmatched. The V gene's germline CDR1 is SQVTM and CDR2 ANQGSEA. This CDR3 has 14 residues. The CDR3 sequence is CSVNRGRGTDTQYF. For the CDR3, the DNA is TGCAGCGTAAACAGGGGCCGAGGTACAGATACGCAGTATTTT.

This clonotype was seen a few times. The J gene is TRBJ2-1, the V gene TRBV4-3; TRBD2 matches 10 bases. The CDR3 length is 18 residues. Germline CDR1 reads LGHNA; CDR2 reads YSLEER. V shed 4 bases and J 8 bases; nucleotides not matched to a gene: 17. The CDR3 reads CASSPNGLAEIKNDEQFF. In DNA form, the CDR3 reads TGCGCCAGCAGCCCCAATGGACTAGCGGAAATAAAAAACGATGAGCAGTTCTTC.

The V gene is TRBV18, the J gene TRBJ2-3, with D uncertain. The germline gives CDR1 KGHSH, CDR2 LQKENI. With 3 bases removed from V and 0 bases from J, the gap between germline ends came to 10 bases. The CDR3 totals 15 residues. The CDR3 is CASSPKTLSTDTQYF. CDR3 coding DNA: TGTGCCAGCTCACCCAAGACACTTAGCACAGATACGCAGTATTTT.

This clonotype was detected ten times or more. The chain has TRBV9 and TRBJ2-7, with D possibly being TRBD1 (5 bases). CDR1 SGDLS and CDR2 YYNGEE come from the germline V gene. V gave up 4 bases and J gave up 1 base, with 15 bases separating them. There are 15 residues in the CDR3. In DNA, the CDR3 is TGTGCCAGCAGCCCAAGTGGGGCTTTATCCTACGAGCAGTACTTC. Its translation is CASSPSGALSYEQYF. Full variable domain (remainder filled in from reference TRBV9 and TRBJ2-7): DSGVTQTPKHLITATGQRVTLRCSPRSGDLSVYWYQQSLDQGLQFLIQYYNGEERAKGNILERFSAQQFPDLHSELNLSSLELGDSALYFCASSPSGALSYEQYFGPGTRLTVT.

This clonotype was seen many times. The V call is TRBV7-7, the J call TRBJ2-1, with TRBD2 matching over 8 bases. The CDR3 totals 15 residues. With V trimmed by 7 bases and J by 6 bases, 11 bases remained unmatched. The V gene's germline CDR1 is SSHAT and CDR2 FNYEAQ (reference sequence). This chain's CDR3 is CASNSIGSGANEQFF. The CDR3 DNA reads as TGTGCCAGCAACTCGATAGGTAGCGGGGCCAATGAGCAGTTCTTC.

This clonotype came up many times. The CDR3 region has the DNA TGCGCCAGCAGCTTGGAGGACCGTACAGATACGCAGTATTTT. It translates to CASSLEDRTDTQYF. The chain employs TRBV5-1 and TRBJ2-3, with no clear D. Germline V CDR1 and CDR2: SGHRS, YFSETQ. V lost 0 bases to trimming and J lost 3 bases, with 8 bases between them. This CDR3 is built from 14 residues.

This clonotype was detected ten times or more. The V and J genes are TRBV6-1 and TRBJ2-7; TRBD1 is a possible D gene (6 bases). The CDR3 runs to 15 residues. V dropped 5 bases and J dropped 3 bases, with 17 bases sitting between them. Per the germline V gene, CDR1 is MNHNS and CDR2 is SASEGT. In DNA, the CDR3 is TGTGCCAGCAGTCAAAAGGGGGACACACTCTACGAGCAGTACTTC. Amino acids: CASSQKGDTLYEQYF.

Points on this clonotype: A much larger clonotype is one base distant, so this may be a read error. This rearrangement joins TRBV12-3 or TRBV12-4 to TRBJ2-7, with TRBD2 matching over 10 bases. CDR3 length: 14 amino acids. CDR3 nucleotides: TGTGTCAGCAGGTCTAGCGGGAGTCGGGACGAGCAGTACTTC. Translating it yields CVSRSSGSRDEQYF.

This clonotype was seen many times. The rearrangement joins TRBV11-2 to TRBJ1-2; 10 bases are a match to TRBD1. Germline loops: CDR1 SGHAT, CDR2 FQNNGV. V lost 0 bases and J lost 3; bases outside the gene matches: 19. CDR3 length: 21 residues. This CDR3 reads CASSLDLFGTGAPNGDYGYTF. CDR3 DNA: TGTGCCAGCAGCTTAGATCTTTTTGGGACAGGGGCCCCAAATGGGGACTATGGCTACACCTTC.